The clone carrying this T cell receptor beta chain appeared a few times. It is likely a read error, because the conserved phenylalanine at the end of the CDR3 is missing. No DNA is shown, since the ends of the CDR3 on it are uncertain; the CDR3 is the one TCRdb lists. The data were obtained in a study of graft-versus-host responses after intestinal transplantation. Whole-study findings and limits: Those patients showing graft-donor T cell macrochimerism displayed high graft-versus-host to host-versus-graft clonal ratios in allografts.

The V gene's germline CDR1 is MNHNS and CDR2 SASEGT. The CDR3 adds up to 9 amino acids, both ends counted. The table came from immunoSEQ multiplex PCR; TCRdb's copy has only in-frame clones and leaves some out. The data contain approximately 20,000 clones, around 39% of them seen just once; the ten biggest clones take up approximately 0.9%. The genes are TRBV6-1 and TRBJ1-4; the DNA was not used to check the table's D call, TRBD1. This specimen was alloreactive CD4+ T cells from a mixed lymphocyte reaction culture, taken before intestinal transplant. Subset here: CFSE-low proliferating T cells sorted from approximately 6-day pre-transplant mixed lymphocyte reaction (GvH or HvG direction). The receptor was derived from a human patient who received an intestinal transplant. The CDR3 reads CASTPGQPV.